The subject of this entry is one TCR beta chain. This sample is drawn from a study of cytomegalovirus exposure and HLA in healthy donors. This table comes from immunoSEQ multiplex PCR, and its TCRdb copy is limited to in-frame clones, with some not included. The sample shows some 170,000 clones, 84% of them seen only once. In germline, CDR1 is LNHDA, CDR2 SQIVND (reference sequence). The CDR3 contains 14 residues. V gave up 5 bases and J gave up 1 base, with 10 bases separating them. Input material: PBMCs. V usage is TRBV19 and J usage is TRBJ2-3, with D uncertain. The receptor was isolated from a man aged 25-45 years in good health and CMV-seropositive. CDR3 coding DNA: TGTGCCAGTAGTCGCTCTCAGGGCACAGATACGCAGTATTTT. Translated, it gives CASSRSQGTDTQYF.